This T cell receptor beta chain originates from a study of human T cells and chemical hapten exposure. This CDR3 is 16 amino acids long. Trimming took 0 bases from V and 6 from J, leaving 16 bases between them. Germline V CDR1 and CDR2: SGDLS, YYNGEE. TCRdb re-called the RACE reads through MiXCR, storing one row per CDR3 protein. The table lists around 77,000 distinct CDR3 sequences, approximately 9.4% of them singletons. There are a few counts of this clonotype. Sample time point: patch test 1, 2 weeks after DPC sensitization. The sample's treatment: therapeutic diphenylcyclopropenone sensitization with weekly scalp DPC.

This sequence joins TRBV9 and TRBJ1-5; D gene uncertain. The origin of this receptor is a woman aged 40 to 50 with alopecia areata. Some clones in this sample may be carry-over from other donors' samples. This material consisted of whole blood, taken in connection with sensitization to the hapten diphenylcyclopropenone (DPC). The CDR3 loop is CASSVEAGSPFQPQHF. CDR3 nucleotide sequence: TGTGCCAGCAGCGTAGAGGCGGGGTCACCATTTCAGCCCCAGCATTTT.